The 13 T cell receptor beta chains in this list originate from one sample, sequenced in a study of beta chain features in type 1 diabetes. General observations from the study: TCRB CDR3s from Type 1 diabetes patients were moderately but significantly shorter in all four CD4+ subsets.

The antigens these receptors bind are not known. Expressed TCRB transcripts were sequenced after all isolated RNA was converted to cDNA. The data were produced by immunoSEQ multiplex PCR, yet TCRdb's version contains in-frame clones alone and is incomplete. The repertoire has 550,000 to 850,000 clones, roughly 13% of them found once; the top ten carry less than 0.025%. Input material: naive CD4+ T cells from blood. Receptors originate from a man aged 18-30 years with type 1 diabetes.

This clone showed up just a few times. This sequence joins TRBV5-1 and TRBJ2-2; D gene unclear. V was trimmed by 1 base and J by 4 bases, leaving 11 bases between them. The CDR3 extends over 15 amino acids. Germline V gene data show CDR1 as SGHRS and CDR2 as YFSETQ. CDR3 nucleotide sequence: TGCGCCAGCAGCTTGAGAAGGCCCACCACCGGGGAGCTGTTTTTT. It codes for CASSLRRPTTGELFF.

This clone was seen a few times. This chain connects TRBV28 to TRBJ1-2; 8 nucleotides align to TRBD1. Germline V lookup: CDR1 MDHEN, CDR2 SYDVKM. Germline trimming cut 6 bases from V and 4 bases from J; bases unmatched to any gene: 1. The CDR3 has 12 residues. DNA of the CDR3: TGTGCCAGCAGCGGACAGGGCTATGGCTACACCTTC. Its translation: CASSGQGYGYTF.

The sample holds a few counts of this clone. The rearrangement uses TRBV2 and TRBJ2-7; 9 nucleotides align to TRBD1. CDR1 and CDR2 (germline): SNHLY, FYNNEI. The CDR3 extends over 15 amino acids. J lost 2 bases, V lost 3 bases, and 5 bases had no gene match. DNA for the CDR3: TGTGCCAGCAGTGAGGACAGGGGACAGGCCTACGAGCAGTACTTC. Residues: CASSEDRGQAYEQYF.

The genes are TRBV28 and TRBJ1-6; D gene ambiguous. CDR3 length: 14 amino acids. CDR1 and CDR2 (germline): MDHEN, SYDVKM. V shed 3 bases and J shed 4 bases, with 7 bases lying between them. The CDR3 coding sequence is TGTGCCAGCAGTTTGGGAGTGTATAATTCACCCCTCCACTTT. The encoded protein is CASSLGVYNSPLHF.

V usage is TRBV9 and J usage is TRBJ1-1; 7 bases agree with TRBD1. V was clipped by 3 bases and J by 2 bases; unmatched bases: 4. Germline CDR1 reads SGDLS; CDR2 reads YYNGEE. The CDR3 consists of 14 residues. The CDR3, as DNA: TGTGCCAGCAGCGGCCGACAGGGAAACACTGAAGCTTTCTTT. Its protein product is CASSGRQGNTEAFF.

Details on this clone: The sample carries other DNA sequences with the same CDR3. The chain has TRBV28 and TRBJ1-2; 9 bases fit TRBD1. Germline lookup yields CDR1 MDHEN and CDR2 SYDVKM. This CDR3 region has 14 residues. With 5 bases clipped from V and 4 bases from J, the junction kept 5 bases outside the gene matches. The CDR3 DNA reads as TGTGCCAGCAGTCCCGGGACAGGGCTCTATGGCTACACCTTC. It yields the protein CASSPGTGLYGYTF.

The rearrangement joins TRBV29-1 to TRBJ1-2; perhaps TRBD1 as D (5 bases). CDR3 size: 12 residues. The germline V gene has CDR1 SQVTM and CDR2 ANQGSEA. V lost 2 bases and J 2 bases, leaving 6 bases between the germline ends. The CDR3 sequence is CSVEPGNYGYTF. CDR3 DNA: TGCAGCGTTGAACCAGGGAACTATGGCTACACCTTC. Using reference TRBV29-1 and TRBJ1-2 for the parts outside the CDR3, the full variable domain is SAVISQKPSRDICQRGTSLTIQCQVDSQVTMMFWYRQQPGQSLTLIATANQGSEATYESGFVIDKFPISRPNLTFSTLTVSNMSPEDSSIYLCSVEPGNYGYTFGSGTRLTVV.

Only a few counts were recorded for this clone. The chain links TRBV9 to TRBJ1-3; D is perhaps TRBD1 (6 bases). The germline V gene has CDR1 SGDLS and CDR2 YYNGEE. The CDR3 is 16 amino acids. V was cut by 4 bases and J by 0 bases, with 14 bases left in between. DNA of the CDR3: TGTGCCAGCAGCCCATGGACAGCCGTCTCTGGAAACACCATATATTTT. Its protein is CASSPWTAVSGNTIYF.

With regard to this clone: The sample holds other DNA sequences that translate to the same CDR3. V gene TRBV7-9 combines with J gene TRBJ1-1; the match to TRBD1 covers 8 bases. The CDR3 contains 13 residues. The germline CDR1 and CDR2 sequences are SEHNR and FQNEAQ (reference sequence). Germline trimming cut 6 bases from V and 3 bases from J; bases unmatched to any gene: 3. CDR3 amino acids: CASSPQGDTEAFF. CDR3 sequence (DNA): TGTGCCAGCAGTCCACAGGGGGACACTGAAGCTTTCTTT.

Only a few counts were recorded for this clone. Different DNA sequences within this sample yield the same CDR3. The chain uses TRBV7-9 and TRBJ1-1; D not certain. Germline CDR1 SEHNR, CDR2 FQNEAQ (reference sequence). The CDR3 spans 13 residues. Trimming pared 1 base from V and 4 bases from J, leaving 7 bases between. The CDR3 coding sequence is TGTGCCAGCAGCTTAGGGGAAGGCACTGAAGCTTTCTTT. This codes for CASSLGEGTEAFF. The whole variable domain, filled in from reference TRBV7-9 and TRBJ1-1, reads DTGVSQNPRHKITKRGQNVTFRCDPISEHNRLYWYRQTLGQGPEFLTYFQNEAQLEKSRLLSDRFSAERPKGSFSTLEIQRTEQGDSAMYLCASSLGEGTEAFFGQGTRLTVV.

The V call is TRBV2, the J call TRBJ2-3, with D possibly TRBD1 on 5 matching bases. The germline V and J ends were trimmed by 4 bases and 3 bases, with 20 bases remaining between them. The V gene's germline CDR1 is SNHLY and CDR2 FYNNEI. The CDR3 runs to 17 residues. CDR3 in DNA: TGTGCCAGCAGTGTGCGTGGGTCAGGGTTTTCGACAGATACGCAGTATTTT. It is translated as CASSVRGSGFSTDTQYF.

CDR3: CASSFQGNQETQYF. CDR3 coding DNA: TGTGCCAGCAGCTTCCAGGGGAACCAAGAGACCCAGTACTTC. The chain employs TRBV7-3 and TRBJ2-5; TRBD1 might be the D (6 bases). CDR3 size: 14 residues. CDR1 is SGHTA and CDR2 is FQGTGA in the germline V gene. Trimming left V 3 bases short and J 0 bases short, with 8 bases between.

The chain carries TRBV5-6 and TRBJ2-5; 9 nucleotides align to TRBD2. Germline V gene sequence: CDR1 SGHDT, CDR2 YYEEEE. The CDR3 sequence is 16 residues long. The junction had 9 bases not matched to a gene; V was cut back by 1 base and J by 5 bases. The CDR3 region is CASSLFIAGVGETQYF. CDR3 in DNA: TGTGCCAGCAGCTTGTTTATAGCGGGGGTCGGGGAGACCCAGTACTTC.